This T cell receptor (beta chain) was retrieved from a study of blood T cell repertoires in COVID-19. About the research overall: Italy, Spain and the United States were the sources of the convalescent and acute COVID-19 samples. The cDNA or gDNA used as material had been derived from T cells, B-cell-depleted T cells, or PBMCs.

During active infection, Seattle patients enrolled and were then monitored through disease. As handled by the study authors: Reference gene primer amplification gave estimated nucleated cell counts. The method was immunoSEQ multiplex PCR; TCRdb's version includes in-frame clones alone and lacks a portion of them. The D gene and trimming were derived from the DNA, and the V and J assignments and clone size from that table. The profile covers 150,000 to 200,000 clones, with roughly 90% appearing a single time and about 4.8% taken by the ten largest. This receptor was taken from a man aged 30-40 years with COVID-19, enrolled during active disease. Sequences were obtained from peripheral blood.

CDR3 sequence (DNA): TGTGCCAGCAGCCCGACCCTAGCGGGAGCTGCCGGGGAGCTGTTTTTT. This gives the protein CASSPTLAGAAGELFF. The chain carries TRBV9 and TRBJ2-2, with TRBD2 matching over 10 bases. The CDR3 contains 16 residues. Germline CDR1 SGDLS, CDR2 YYNGEE. V trimming: 4 bases; J trimming: 6 bases; junction bases outside the gene matches: 9.